The clone carrying this T cell receptor beta chain appeared a few times. Its specificity is not known. The data are from a study of T-cell memory formation after mild COVID-19. Study-wide results and limits: Clones that contracted from day 15 to 85 were balanced CD4/CD8, while later expanders leaned CD4+. CD4+ contracting clones lay mainly in CM and EM, CD8+ ones in EMRA.

CDR1 is DFQATT and CDR2 is SNEGSKA in the germline V gene (reference sequence). This CDR3 spans 13 amino acids. With 3 bases removed from V and 2 bases from J, the gap between germline ends came to 10 bases. cDNA libraries for TCR alpha and TCR beta, carrying sample barcodes and UMIs, came from 5'RACE with constant-segment primers. A single record per CDR3 protein comes from TCRdb applying MiXCR to the 5' RACE reads. Of 100,000 to 150,000 distinct CDR3 sequences in the sample, approximately 5.9% were seen once. V usage is TRBV20-1 and J usage is TRBJ2-5; D uncertain. Input material: PBMCs or a T cell subset sorted from them (not recorded which). This TCR came from an adult woman who had mild COVID-19 (a few samples of this study predate the infection). Cell type and time point are not known. CDR3 DNA: TGCAGTGCTAGTTTTGGGTTTCAAGAGACCCAGTACTTC. Protein product: CSASFGFQETQYF.